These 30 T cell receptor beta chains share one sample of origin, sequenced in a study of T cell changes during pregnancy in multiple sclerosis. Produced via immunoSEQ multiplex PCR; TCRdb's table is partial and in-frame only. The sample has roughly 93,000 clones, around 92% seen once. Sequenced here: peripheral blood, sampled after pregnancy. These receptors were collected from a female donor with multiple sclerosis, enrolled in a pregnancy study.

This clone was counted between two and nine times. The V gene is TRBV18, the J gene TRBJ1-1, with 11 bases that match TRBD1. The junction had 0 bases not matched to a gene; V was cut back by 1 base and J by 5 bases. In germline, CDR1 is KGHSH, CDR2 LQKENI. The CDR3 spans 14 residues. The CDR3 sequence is CASSPRDRGTEAFF. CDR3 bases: TGTGCCAGCTCACCACGGGACAGGGGGACTGAAGCTTTCTTT.

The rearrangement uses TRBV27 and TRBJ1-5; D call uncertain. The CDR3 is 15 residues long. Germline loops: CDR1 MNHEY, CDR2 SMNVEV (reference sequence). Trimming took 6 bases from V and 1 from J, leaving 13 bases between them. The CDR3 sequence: CASRAHRESNQPQHF. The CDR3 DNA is TGTGCCAGCAGGGCCCATAGGGAGAGCAATCAGCCCCAGCATTTT.

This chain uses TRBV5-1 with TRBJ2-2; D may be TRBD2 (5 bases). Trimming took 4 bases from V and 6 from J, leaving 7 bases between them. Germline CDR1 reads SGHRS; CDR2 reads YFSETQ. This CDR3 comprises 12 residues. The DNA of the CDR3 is TGCGCCAGCAGCGAAGCGGCCGGGGAGCTGTTTTTT. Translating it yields CASSEAAGELFF. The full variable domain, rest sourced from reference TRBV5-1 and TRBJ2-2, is KAGVTQTPRYLIKTRGQQVTLSCSPISGHRSVSWYQQTPGQGLQFLFEYFSETQRNKGNFPGRFSGRQFSNSRSEMNVSTLELGDSALYLCASSEAAGELFFGEGSRLTVL.

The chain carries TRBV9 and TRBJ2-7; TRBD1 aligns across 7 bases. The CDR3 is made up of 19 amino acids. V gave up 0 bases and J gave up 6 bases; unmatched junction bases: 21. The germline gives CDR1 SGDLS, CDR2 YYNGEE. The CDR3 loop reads CASSVGNSHGTSGGGEQYF. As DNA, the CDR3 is TGTGCCAGCAGCGTAGGCAACTCTCACGGGACCTCAGGGGGTGGCGAGCAGTACTTC.

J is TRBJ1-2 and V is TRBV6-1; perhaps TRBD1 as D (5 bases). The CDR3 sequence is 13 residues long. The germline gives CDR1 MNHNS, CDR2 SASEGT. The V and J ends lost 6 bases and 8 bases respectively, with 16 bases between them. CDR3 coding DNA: TGTGCCAGCAGAGTTTCAGGGTGGAGCGGCTACACCTTC. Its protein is CASRVSGWSGYTF.

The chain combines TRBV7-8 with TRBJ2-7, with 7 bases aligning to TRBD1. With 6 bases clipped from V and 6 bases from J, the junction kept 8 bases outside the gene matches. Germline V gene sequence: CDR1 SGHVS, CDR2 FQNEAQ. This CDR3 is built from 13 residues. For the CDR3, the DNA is TGTGCCAGCAGGATTACAGGGGCCCCCGAGCAGTACTTC. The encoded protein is CASRITGAPEQYF.

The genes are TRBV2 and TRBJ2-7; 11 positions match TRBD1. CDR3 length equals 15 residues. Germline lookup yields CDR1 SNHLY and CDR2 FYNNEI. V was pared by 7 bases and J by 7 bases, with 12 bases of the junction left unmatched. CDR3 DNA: TGTGCCAGCACCCCGTGGACAGGGGGCTCTGGGGAGCAGTACTTC. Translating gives CASTPWTGGSGEQYF.

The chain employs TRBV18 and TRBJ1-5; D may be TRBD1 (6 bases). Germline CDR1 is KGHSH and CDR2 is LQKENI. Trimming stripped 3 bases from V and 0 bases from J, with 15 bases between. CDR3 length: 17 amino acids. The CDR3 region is CASSPSGGGHSNQPQHF. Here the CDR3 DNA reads TGTGCCAGCTCACCCTCCGGGGGGGGCCATAGCAATCAGCCCCAGCATTTT.

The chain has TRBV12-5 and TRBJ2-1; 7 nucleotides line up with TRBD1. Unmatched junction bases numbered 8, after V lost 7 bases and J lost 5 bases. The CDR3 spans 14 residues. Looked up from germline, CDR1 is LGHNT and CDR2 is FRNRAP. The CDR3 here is CASAPTGSHNEQFF. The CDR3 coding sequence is TGTGCTAGTGCTCCGACAGGGTCCCACAATGAGCAGTTCTTC. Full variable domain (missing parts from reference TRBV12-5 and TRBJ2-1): DARVTQTPRHKVTEMGQEVTMRCQPILGHNTVFWYRQTMMQGLELLAYFRNRAPLDDSGMPKDRFSAEMPDATLATLKIQPSEPRDSAVYFCASAPTGSHNEQFFGPGTRLTVL.

Here the CDR3 reads CSVDGAGANVLTF. The DNA of the CDR3 is TGCAGCGTTGACGGGGCTGGGGCCAACGTCCTGACTTTC. This sequence joins TRBV29-1 and TRBJ2-6; D possibly corresponds to TRBD2 (5 bases). The V end lost 3 bases, the J end lost 2 bases, and 5 bases lay between the germline ends. CDR3 length equals 13 residues. Germline CDR1 is SQVTM and CDR2 is ANQGSEA.

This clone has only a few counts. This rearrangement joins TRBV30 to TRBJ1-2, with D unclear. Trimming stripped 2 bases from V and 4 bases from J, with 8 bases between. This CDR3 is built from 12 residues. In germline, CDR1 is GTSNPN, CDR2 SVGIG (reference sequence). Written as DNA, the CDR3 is TGTGCCTGGAGTCCAGACTTCTATGGCTACACCTTC. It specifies CAWSPDFYGYTF.

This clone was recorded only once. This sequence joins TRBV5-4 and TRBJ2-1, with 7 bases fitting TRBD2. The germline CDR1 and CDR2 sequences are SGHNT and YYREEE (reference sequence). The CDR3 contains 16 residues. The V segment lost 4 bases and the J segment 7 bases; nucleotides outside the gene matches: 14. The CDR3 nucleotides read TGTGCCAGCAGCGTGGATGGGCTAGCGGAAGGGAATGAGCAGTTCTTC. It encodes CASSVDGLAEGNEQFF. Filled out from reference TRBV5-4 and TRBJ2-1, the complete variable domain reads ETGVTQSPTHLIKTRGQQVTLRCSSQSGHNTVSWYQQALGQGPQFIFQYYREEENGRGNFPPRFSGLQFPNYSSELNVNALELDDSALYLCASSVDGLAEGNEQFFGPGTRLTVL.

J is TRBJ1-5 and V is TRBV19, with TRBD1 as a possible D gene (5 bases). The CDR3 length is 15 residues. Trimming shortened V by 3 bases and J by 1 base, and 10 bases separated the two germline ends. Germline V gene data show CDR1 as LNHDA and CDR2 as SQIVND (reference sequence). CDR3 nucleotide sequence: TGTGCCAGTAGTATTCCGGGGGACAGCAATCAGCCCCAGCATTTT. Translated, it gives CASSIPGDSNQPQHF.

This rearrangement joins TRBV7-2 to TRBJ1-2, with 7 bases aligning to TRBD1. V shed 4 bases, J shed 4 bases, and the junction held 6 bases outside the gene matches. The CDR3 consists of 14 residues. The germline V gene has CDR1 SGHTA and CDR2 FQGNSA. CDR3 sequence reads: CASSSGGPLYGYTF. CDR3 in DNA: TGTGCCAGCAGCTCAGGGGGGCCTCTCTATGGCTACACCTTC. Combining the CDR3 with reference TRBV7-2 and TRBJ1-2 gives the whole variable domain GAGVSQSPSNKVTEKGKDVELRCDPISGHTALYWYRQSLGQGLEFLIYFQGNSAPDKSGLPSDRFSAERTGGSVSTLTIQRTQQEDSAVYLCASSSGGPLYGYTFGSGTRLTVV.

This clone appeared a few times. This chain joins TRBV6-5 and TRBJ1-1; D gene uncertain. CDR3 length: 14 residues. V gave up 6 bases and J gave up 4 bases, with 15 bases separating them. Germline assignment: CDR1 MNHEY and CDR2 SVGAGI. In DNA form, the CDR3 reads TGTGCCAGCAGAGCCTCAGTAGCGGTCACTGAAGCTTTCTTT. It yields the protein CASRASVAVTEAFF.

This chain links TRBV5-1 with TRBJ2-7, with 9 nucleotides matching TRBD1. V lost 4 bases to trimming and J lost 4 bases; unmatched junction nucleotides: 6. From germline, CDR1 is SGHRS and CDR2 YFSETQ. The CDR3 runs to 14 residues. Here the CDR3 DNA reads TGCGCCAGCAGCATTCCCGGGACAGGGTACGAGCAGTACTTC. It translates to CASSIPGTGYEQYF. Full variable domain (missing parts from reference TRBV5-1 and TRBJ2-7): KAGVTQTPRYLIKTRGQQVTLSCSPISGHRSVSWYQQTPGQGLQFLFEYFSETQRNKGNFPGRFSGRQFSNSRSEMNVSTLELGDSALYLCASSIPGTGYEQYFGPGTRLTVT.

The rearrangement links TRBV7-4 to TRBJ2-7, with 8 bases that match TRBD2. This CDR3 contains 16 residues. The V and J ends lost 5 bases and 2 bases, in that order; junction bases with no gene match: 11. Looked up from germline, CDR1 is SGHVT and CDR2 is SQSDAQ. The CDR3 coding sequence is TGTGCCAGCAGCCCCCTTTCTAGCGGGTATACCTACGAGCAGTACTTC. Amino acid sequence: CASSPLSSGYTYEQYF.

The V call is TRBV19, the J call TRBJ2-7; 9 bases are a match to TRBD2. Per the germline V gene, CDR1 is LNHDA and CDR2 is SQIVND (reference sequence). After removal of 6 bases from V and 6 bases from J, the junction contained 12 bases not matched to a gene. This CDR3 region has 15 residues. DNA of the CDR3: TGTGCCAGTAGCCCCCTCGCGGGAGGGCCGGGCGAGCAGTACTTC. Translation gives CASSPLAGGPGEQYF.

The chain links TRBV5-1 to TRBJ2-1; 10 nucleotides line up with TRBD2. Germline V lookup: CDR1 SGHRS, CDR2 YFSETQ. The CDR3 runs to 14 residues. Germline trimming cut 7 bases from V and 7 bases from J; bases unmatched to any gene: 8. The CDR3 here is CASGLAGVGNEQFF. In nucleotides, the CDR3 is TGCGCCAGCGGGCTAGCGGGAGTGGGTAATGAGCAGTTCTTC.

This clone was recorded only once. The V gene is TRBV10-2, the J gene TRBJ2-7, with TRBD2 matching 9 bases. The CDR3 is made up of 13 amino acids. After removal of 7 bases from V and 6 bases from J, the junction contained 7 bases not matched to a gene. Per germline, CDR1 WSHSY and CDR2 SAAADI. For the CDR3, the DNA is TGCGCCAGCAAGTTAGCGGGAGCCCCCGAGCAGTACTTC. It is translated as CASKLAGAPEQYF.

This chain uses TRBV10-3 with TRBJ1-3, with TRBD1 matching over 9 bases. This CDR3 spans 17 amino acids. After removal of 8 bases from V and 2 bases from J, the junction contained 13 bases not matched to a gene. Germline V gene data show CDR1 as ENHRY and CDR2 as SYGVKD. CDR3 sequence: CAISRTGDPVAGNTIYF. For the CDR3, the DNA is TGTGCCATCTCGAGGACAGGGGATCCGGTGGCTGGAAACACCATATATTTT.

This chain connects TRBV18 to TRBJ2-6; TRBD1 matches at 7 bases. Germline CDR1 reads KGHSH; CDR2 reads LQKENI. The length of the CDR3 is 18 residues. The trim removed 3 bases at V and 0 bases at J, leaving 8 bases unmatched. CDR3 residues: CASSPPGQYFSGANVLTF. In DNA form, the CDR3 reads TGTGCCAGCTCACCGCCGGGACAGTACTTCTCTGGGGCCAACGTCCTGACTTTC.

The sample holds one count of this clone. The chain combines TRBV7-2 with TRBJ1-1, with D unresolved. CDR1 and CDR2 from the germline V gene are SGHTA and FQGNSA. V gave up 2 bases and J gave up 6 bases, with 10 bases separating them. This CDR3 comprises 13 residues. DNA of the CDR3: TGTGCCAGCAGCTTAACAGCAAAGGCTGAAGCTTTCTTT. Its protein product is CASSLTAKAEAFF.

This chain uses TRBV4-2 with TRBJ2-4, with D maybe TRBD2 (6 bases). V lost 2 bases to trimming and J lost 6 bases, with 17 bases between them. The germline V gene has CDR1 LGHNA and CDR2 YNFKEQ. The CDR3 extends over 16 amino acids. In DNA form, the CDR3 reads TGTGCCAGCAGCCAAATTGGGGGGACGGTTCTAAACATTCAGTACTTC. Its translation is CASSQIGGTVLNIQYF.

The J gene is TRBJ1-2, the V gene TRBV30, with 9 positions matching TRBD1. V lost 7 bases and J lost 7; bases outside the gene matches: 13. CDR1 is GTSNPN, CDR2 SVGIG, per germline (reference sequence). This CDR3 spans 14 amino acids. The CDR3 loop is CASQPLGQGRGYTF. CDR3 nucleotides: TGTGCCTCACAGCCTCTGGGACAGGGTCGTGGCTACACCTTC.

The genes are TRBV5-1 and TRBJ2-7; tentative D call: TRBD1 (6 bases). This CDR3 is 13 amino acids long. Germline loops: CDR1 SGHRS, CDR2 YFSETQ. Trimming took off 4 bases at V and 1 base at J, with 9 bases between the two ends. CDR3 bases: TGCGCCAGCAGCCCGGACAGTTCCTACGAGCAGTACTTC. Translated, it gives CASSPDSSYEQYF.

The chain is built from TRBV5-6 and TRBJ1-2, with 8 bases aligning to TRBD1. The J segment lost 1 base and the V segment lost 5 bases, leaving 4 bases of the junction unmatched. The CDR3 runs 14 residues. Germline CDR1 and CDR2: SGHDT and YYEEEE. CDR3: CASSNGQGNYGYTF. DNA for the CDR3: TGTGCCAGCAGTAACGGACAGGGTAACTATGGCTACACCTTC. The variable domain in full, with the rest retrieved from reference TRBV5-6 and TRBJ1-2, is DAGVTQSPTHLIKTRGQQVTLRCSPKSGHDTVSWYQQALGQGPQFIFQYYEEEERQRGNFPDRFSGHQFPNYSSELNVNALLLGDSALYLCASSNGQGNYGYTFGSGTRLTVV.

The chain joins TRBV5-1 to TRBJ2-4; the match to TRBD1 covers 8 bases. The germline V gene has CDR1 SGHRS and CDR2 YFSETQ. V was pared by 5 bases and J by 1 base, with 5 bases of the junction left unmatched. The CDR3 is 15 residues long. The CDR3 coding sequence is TGCGCCAGCAGAGGACAGGGAGTCGCCAAAAACATTCAGTACTTC. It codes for CASRGQGVAKNIQYF.

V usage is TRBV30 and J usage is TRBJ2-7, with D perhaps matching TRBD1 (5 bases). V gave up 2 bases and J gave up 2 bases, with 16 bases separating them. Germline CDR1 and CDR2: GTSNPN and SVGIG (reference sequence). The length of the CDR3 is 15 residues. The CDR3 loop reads CAWSPFRQLPYEQYF. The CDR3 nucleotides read TGTGCCTGGAGTCCCTTCCGACAGTTACCCTACGAGCAGTACTTC.

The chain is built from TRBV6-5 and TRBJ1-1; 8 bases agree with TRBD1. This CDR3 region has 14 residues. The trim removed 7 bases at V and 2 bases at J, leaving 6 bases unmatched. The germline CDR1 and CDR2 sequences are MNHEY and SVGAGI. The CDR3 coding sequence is TGTGCCAGCACCAAGGGACAGGTCAACACTGAAGCTTTCTTT. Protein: CASTKGQVNTEAFF.